This T cell receptor (beta chain) derives from a study of cytomegalovirus exposure and HLA in healthy donors. Study overall: Sequencing of about 179 million T cells in an earlier analysis found more than 100 million unique TCR beta sequences. Findings of the study overall: A later analysis reported that several of the most significant clusters appeared to be linked to common viral pathogens, among them Epstein-Barr virus. Later work showed greater clonal expansion in HLA-associated TCR beta chains than in equally common others.

The PCR had 60 Vbeta and 13 Jbeta primers. Original handling: A later analysis counted 70 million to 85 million unique TCR beta chains, about 11 million shared. Profiling relied on immunoSEQ multiplex PCR, and the TCRdb table lists in-frame clones only, not all of them. That table supplies the V and J calls and clone size; D and trimming were determined from the DNA. The sample includes tens of thousands of clones, 55% to 75% of them seen just once. This clone was recorded a few times. Its antigen is unknown. This CDR3 is built from 16 residues. Germline-derived CDR1 and CDR2 are MDHEN and SYDVKM. Trimming removed 5 bases from V and 4 bases from J, with 18 bases in between.

Sequenced sample: PBMCs. The rearrangement uses TRBV28 and TRBJ1-5; D perhaps matches TRBD1 (6 bases). The sequence came from a woman between 45 and 60 years old in good health and CMV-seropositive. CDR3 nucleotides: TGTGCCAGCAGTAAAATAACCGGACAGAAAAATCAGCCCCAGCATTTT. It codes for CASSKITGQKNQPQHF.